The sequence of this T cell receptor beta chain was determined in a study of T cells in Graves' hyperthyroidism and ophthalmopathy. RNA transcripts served as the template for amplifying TCR beta CDR3 regions. The study used the HTBI primer set for a first-round RT-PCR of the TCR CDR3. TCRdb ran MiXCR on the multiplex PCR reads and lists one entry per CDR3 protein. This table holds a few hundred thousand distinct CDR3 sequences, 16% found once. Per the germline V gene, CDR1 is KGHSH and CDR2 is LQKENI. V lost 0 bases, J lost 7 bases, and 12 bases lay in between. This CDR3 spans 14 amino acids. V gene TRBV18 combines with J gene TRBJ1-1, with D possibly matching TRBD1 (5 bases). Sequenced: blood. This receptor was identified in a woman aged 25-40 years with Graves' ophthalmopathy. Here the CDR3 reads CASSPPPGTSEAFF. For the CDR3, the DNA is TGTGCCAGCTCACCACCACCAGGGACCAGTGAAGCTTTCTTT.